The rows below give T cell receptor beta chains drawn from one sample of a study of cytomegalovirus exposure and HLA in healthy donors. Repertoires were generated with immunoSEQ multiplex PCR, while TCRdb's copy carries only in-frame clones and drops some. The sample records 120,000 to 150,000 clones, more than 60% being singletons. Sequencing was carried out using PBMCs. These receptors all stem from an older woman in good health and CMV-seronegative. Both conserved end residues are part of each CDR3. The D gene is left open where the match is weak. Not all rows give a size; the values are once, few, many and, for expanded clones, a class.

j_gene,d_gene,len,v_gene,abundance,CDR3aa,CDR3nt
TRBJ1-2,NA,11,TRBV25-1,NA,CASRTGYGYTF,TGTGCCAGCAGGACGGGCTATGGCTACACCTTC
TRBJ1-4,TRBD1,15,TRBV6-5,NA,CASGQNRGLGEKLFF,TGTGCCAGCGGTCAAAACAGGGGGCTGGGTGAAAAACTGTTTTTT
TRBJ1-4,NA,13,TRBV2,few,CASSLQENEKLFF,TGTGCCAGCAGTCTACAGGAAAATGAAAAACTGTTTTTT
TRBJ2-1,NA,13,TRBV4-1,few,CASSQNYYNEQFF,TGCGCCAGCAGCCAAAACTATTACAATGAGCAGTTCTTC
TRBJ1-1,TRBD1,17,TRBV7-3,NA,CASSLLPTGQLNTEAFF,TGTGCCAGCAGCTTACTGCCTACGGGACAGTTGAACACTGAAGCTTTCTTT
TRBJ1-2,TRBD1,16,TRBV5-5,NA,CASSLGGGGGRDGYTF,TGTGCCAGCAGCTTGGGAGGAGGGGGCGGTCGAGATGGCTACACCTTC
TRBJ2-1,NA,14,TRBV5-7,few,CASSSPSTRNEQFF,TGTGCCAGCAGCTCTCCATCTACTAGGAATGAGCAGTTCTTC
TRBJ1-6,NA,14,TRBV6-5,NA,CASSGQPYNSPLHF,TGTGCCAGCAGCGGACAGCCTTATAATTCACCCCTCCACTTT
TRBJ2-7,TRBD2,16,TRBV7-2,NA,CASSPRTSGSKYEQYF,TGTGCCAGCAGCCCCCGGACTAGCGGGAGTAAATACGAGCAGTACTTC
TRBJ2-1,NA,15,TRBV10-3,NA,CAISEGQGPPNEQFF,TGTGCCATCAGTGAAGGGCAGGGGCCCCCCAATGAGCAGTTCTTC
TRBJ2-3,NA,15,TRBV19,NA,CASSPRTEGADTQYF,TGTGCCAGTAGTCCCCGGACAGAAGGAGCAGATACGCAGTATTTT
TRBJ1-2,NA,13,TRBV7-2,NA,CASSPPGNYGYTF,TGTGCCAGCAGCCCCCCGGGGAACTATGGCTACACCTTC
TRBJ1-6,TRBD1,16,TRBV7-9,NA,CSSSLVAGQGNSPLHF,TGTTCCAGCAGCTTAGTAGCGGGACAGGGGAATTCACCCCTCCACTTT
TRBJ2-7,TRBD1,15,TRBV7-6,NA,CASSRGQGGSYEQYF,TGTGCCAGCAGTAGGGGACAGGGAGGGTCCTACGAGCAGTACTTC
TRBJ2-7,NA,21,TRBV21-1,NA,CASSNGTGKRGVRGASYEQYF,TGTGCCAGCAGCAACGGGACAGGGAAAAGGGGAGTAAGGGGCGCTTCCTACGAGCAGTACTTC
TRBJ2-3,NA,13,TRBV7-2,NA,CASSTSWADTQYF,TGTGCCAGCAGTACTAGCTGGGCAGATACGCAGTATTTT
TRBJ2-7,NA,14,TRBV7-9,NA,CASSLDGSTYEQYF,TGTGCCAGCAGCTTAGATGGCAGTACCTACGAGCAGTACTTC
TRBJ2-1,TRBD2,15,TRBV6-1,few,CASSETSGYLDEQFF,TGTGCCAGCAGCGAGACTAGCGGGTACCTCGATGAGCAGTTCTTC
TRBJ1-5,NA,13,TRBV7-3,few,CASSLGRGQPQHF,TGTGCCAGCAGCTTGGGAAGGGGTCAGCCCCAGCATTTT
TRBJ1-1,TRBD1,16,TRBV5-1,NA,CASSWTGRRANTEAFF,TGCGCCAGCAGCTGGACAGGGAGGCGGGCGAACACTGAAGCTTTCTTT
TRBJ1-2,TRBD1,16,TRBV28,NA,CASSLRDRLVRDGYTF,TGTGCCAGCAGCCTAAGGGACAGATTAGTACGGGATGGCTACACCTTC
TRBJ2-2,NA,16,TRBV10-1,NA,CASSDPRTGFTGELFF,TGCGCCAGCAGCGACCCTCGAACAGGCTTCACCGGGGAGCTGTTTTTT
TRBJ2-1,TRBD1,16,TRBV5-1,NA,CASSPGGASSYNEQFF,TGCGCCAGCAGCCCAGGGGGCGCAAGTTCCTACAATGAGCAGTTCTTC